One and the same sample provided the 10 T cell receptor beta chains below, sequenced in a study of memory CD4+ T cells and cytomegalovirus serostatus. The sort gate was single viable CD3+CD4+CD8-CD45RO+ cells for memory CD4+ T cells. Clones were sequenced by immunoSEQ multiplex PCR, and TCRdb holds only the in-frame ones, with some missing. The data show tens of thousands of clones, more than 75% seen once. Input material: memory CD4+ T cells from blood. Source of these receptors: an adult in good health and CMV-seronegative.

The gene calls are TRBV6-5 and TRBJ2-7, with a weak D call TRBD2 (6 bases). V lost 10 bases and J 2 bases, leaving 18 bases between the germline ends. This CDR3 has 14 residues. The germline gives CDR1 MNHEY, CDR2 SVGAGI. CDR3 bases: TGTGCCATCACTTTGGGGGACTCCCCCTACGAGCAGTACTTC. Translated, it gives CAITLGDSPYEQYF.

The CDR3 spells CASSLGQGPYGYTF. The CDR3 coding sequence is TGTGCCAGCAGCTTAGGTCAGGGGCCATATGGCTACACCTTC. The gene calls are TRBV7-6 and TRBJ1-2, with a weak D call TRBD1 (6 bases). The CDR3 has 14 residues. Germline values: CDR1 SGHVS, CDR2 FNYEAQ. Between the trimmed V and J ends, which lost 1 base and 5 bases, there was a span of 11 bases. Drawing the rest from reference TRBV7-6 and TRBJ1-2, the complete variable domain is GAGVSQSPRYKVTKRGQDVALRCDPISGHVSLYWYRQALGQGPEFLTYFNYEAQQDKSGLPNDRFSAERPEGSISTLTIQRTEQRDSAMYRCASSLGQGPYGYTFGSGTRLTVV.

On this clone itself: This CDR3 is also generated by other DNA sequences in the sample. The V call is TRBV5-1, the J call TRBJ1-3; perhaps TRBD1 as D (5 bases). V lost 0 bases, J lost 4 bases, and 11 bases lay in between. Germline V lookup: CDR1 SGHRS, CDR2 YFSETQ. CDR3 size: 15 residues. The CDR3 spells CASSLVGVSGNTIYF. Written as DNA, the CDR3 is TGCGCCAGCAGCTTGGTAGGGGTTTCGGGAAACACCATATATTTT. The variable domain in full, completed from reference TRBV5-1 and TRBJ1-3, reads KAGVTQTPRYLIKTRGQQVTLSCSPISGHRSVSWYQQTPGQGLQFLFEYFSETQRNKGNFPGRFSGRQFSNSRSEMNVSTLELGDSALYLCASSLVGVSGNTIYFGEGSWLTVV.

The rearrangement uses TRBV5-6 and TRBJ2-2; TRBD1 agrees at 7 bases. V dropped 5 bases and J dropped 1; count of bases not matched to a gene: 5. Germline-derived CDR1 and CDR2 are SGHDT and YYEEEE. The CDR3 runs 15 residues. For the CDR3, the DNA is TGTGCCAGCAGGGAGCACAGGGGGAACACCGGGGAGCTGTTTTTT. Protein sequence: CASREHRGNTGELFF.

J is TRBJ2-7 and V is TRBV10-2; 7 bases match TRBD1. Germline V gene lookup returns CDR1 WSHSY and CDR2 SAAADI. CDR3 length: 14 amino acids. V gave up 3 bases and J gave up 3 bases; unmatched junction bases: 5. Here the CDR3 reads CASSDLTGRYEQYF. DNA of the CDR3: TGCGCCAGCAGTGACTTGACAGGGCGCTACGAGCAGTACTTC.

This clone qualifies as medium-sized. The rearrangement uses TRBV4-1 and TRBJ2-5; 9 bases fit TRBD2. Germline CDR1 and CDR2: MGHRA and YSYEKL. The CDR3 runs to 15 residues. V was clipped by 1 base and J by 4 bases; unmatched bases: 4. The CDR3 bases are TGCGCCAGCAGCCAAGGGGGCGGGGGGGCAGAGACCCAGTACTTC. As protein: CASSQGGGGAETQYF.

The V and J genes are TRBV10-3 and TRBJ1-6, with unresolved D. Germline CDR1 is ENHRY and CDR2 is SYGVKD. The V and J ends lost 7 bases and 7 bases respectively, with 8 bases between them. The CDR3 totals 12 residues. CDR3 coding DNA: TGTGCCATCAACACAGTAAATTCACCCCTCCACTTT. This translates into CAINTVNSPLHF.

V is TRBV10-3 and J is TRBJ1-2, with D uncertain. Germline loops: CDR1 ENHRY, CDR2 SYGVKD. The V and J ends lost 0 bases and 8 bases respectively, with 13 bases between them. The CDR3 sequence is 14 residues long. In DNA, the CDR3 is TGTGCCATCAGTGAGTCCCAGGACGAGTGGGGCTACACCTTC. Protein product: CAISESQDEWGYTF.

The chain has TRBV28 and TRBJ1-5; 10 bases align to TRBD1. The CDR3 consists of 16 residues. The V gene's germline CDR1 is MDHEN and CDR2 SYDVKM. V shed 6 bases, J shed 1 base, and the junction held 6 bases outside the gene matches. The CDR3, as DNA: TGTGCCAGCAGAGTAGGGACAGGGGTGAGCAATCAGCCCCAGCATTTT. Translating gives CASRVGTGVSNQPQHF.

This clone was seen a handful of times. J is TRBJ2-3 and V is TRBV7-9, with unresolved D. V was cut by 5 bases and J by 11 bases, with 11 bases left in between. CDR1 and CDR2 from the germline V gene are SEHNR and FQNEAQ (reference sequence). CDR3 size: 11 residues. The CDR3 reads CASSLYEVQYF. CDR3 DNA sequence: TGTGCCAGCAGCCTTTATGAGGTGCAGTATTTT.